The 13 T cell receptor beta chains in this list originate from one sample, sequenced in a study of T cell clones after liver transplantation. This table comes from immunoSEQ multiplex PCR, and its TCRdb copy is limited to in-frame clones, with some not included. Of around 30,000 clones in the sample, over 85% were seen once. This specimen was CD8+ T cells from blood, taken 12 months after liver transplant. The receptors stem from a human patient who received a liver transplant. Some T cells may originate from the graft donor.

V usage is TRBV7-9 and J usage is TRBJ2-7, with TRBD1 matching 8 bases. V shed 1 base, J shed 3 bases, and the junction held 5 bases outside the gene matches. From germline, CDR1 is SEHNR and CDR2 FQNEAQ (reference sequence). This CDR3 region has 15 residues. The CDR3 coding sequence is TGTGCCAGCAGCTTAGTAACAACAGGGGGCTACGAGCAGTACTTC. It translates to CASSLVTTGGYEQYF.

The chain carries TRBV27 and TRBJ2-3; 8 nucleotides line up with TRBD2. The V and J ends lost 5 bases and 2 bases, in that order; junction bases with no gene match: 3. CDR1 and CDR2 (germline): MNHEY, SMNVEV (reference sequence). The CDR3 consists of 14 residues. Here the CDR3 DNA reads TGTGCCAGCAGTCGGGGGGGGAACACAGATACGCAGTATTTT. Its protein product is CASSRGGNTDTQYF.

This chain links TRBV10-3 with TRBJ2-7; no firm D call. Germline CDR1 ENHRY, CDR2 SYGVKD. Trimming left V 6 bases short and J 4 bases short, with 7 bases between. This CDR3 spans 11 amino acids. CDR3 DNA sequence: TGTGCCATCAGGGGCTTTTACGAGCAGTACTTC. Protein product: CAIRGFYEQYF.

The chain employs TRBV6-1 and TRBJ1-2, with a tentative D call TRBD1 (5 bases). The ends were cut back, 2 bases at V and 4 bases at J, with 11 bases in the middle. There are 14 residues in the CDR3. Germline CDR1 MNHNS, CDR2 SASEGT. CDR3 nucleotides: TGTGCCAGCAGTGAACTTGCGGGGACCTATGGCTACACCTTC. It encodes CASSELAGTYGYTF.

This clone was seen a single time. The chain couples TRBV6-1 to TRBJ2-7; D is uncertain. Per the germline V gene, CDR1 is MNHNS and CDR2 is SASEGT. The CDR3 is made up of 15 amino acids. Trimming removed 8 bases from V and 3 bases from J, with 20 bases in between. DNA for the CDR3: TGTGCCAGCGTTCGACCTTTGGACGGATACTACGAGCAGTACTTC. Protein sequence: CASVRPLDGYYEQYF.

The CDR3 is CASSVTGGSGANVLTF. CDR3 DNA: TGTGCCAGTAGTGTAACAGGGGGCTCTGGGGCCAACGTCCTGACTTTC. The rearrangement links TRBV19 to TRBJ2-6, with 8 bases that match TRBD1. Germline lookup yields CDR1 LNHDA and CDR2 SQIVND (reference sequence). The CDR3 runs 16 residues. Trimming at V came to 5 bases and at J to 0 bases, leaving 3 bases not matched to a gene.

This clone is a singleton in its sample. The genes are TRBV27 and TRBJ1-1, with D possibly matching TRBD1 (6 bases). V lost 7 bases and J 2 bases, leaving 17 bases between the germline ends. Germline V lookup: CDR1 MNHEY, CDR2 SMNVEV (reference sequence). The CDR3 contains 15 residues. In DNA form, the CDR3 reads TGTGCCAGCACTCCCCTGGCAGGGGCCAACACTGAAGCTTTCTTT. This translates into CASTPLAGANTEAFF.

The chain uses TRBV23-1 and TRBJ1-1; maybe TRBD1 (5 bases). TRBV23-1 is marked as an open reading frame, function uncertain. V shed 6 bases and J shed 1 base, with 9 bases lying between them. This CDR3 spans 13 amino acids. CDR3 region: CASRQGPNTEAFF. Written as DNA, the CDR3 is TGCGCCAGCAGGCAGGGACCGAACACTGAAGCTTTCTTT.

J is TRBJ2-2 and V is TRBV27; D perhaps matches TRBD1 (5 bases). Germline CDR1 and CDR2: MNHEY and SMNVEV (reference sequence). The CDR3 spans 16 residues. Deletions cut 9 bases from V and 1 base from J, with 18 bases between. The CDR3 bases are TGTGCCAGTAAAAAGGGGCAGGCCTTGAACACCGGGGAGCTGTTTTTT. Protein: CASKKGQALNTGELFF.

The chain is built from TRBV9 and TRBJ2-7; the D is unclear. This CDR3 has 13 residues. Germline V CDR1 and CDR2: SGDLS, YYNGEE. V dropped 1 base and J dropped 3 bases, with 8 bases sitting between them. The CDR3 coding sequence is TGTGCCAGCAGCGTAAGCCCGGACTACGAGCAGTACTTC. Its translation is CASSVSPDYEQYF.

Here the CDR3 reads CASEEVRQGNTGELFF. CDR3 coding DNA: TGTGCCAGCGAGGAGGTTCGGCAGGGGAACACCGGGGAGCTGTTTTTT. V gene TRBV13 combines with J gene TRBJ2-2; tentatively, D is TRBD1 or TRBD2 (5 bases each). Germline CDR1 is PRHDT and CDR2 is FYEKMQ (reference sequence). Trimming took 8 bases from V and 1 from J, leaving 17 bases between them. This CDR3 spans 16 amino acids.

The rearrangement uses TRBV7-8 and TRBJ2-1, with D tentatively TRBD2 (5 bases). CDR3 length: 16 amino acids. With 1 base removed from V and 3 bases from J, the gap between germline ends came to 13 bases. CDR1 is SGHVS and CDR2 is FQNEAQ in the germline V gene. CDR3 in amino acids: CASSLEGSVHYNEQFF. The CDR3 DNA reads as TGTGCCAGCAGCTTAGAGGGTAGCGTACACTACAATGAGCAGTTCTTC. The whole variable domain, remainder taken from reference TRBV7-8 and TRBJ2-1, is GAGVSQSPRYKVAKRGQDVALRCDPISGHVSLFWYQQALGQGPEFLTYFQNEAQLDKSGLPSDRFFAERPEGSVSTLKIQRTQQEDSAVYLCASSLEGSVHYNEQFFGPGTRLTVL.

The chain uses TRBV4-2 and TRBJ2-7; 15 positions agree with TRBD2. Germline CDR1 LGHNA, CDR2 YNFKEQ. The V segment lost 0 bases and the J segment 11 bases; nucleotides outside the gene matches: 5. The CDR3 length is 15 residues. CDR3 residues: CASSQDLGLAGGEYF. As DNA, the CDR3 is TGTGCCAGCAGCCAAGATTTGGGACTAGCGGGAGGAGAGTACTTC.